The clone carrying this T cell receptor beta chain was recorded many times. As yet, its antigen is unknown. Moderate-to-severe activity, CAS ≥3, NOSPECS ≥4 and a duration under 3 months were seen in donors with ophthalmopathy. The sample originates from a study of Graves' ophthalmopathy and Graves' hyperthyroidism. Study findings and constraints: A model of 13 signatures distinguished ophthalmopathy from stable hyperthyroidism at 87.88% sensitivity and 81.08% specificity. Among thyroid clonotypes expanded above 0.001 frequency, most also appeared in blood. The model flagged ophthalmopathy progression at 55% to 71% sensitivity and 72% to 75% specificity.

The study amplified TCR beta CDR3 regions using RNA transcripts. The authors performed first-round RT-PCR with HTBI primers and then a second-round multiplex PCR. TCRdb itself ran the multiplex PCR reads through MiXCR, one entry per CDR3 protein. The sample has fewer than 250,000 distinct CDR3 sequences, 25% to 30% seen once. Germline CDR1 is DFQATT and CDR2 is SNEGSKA (reference sequence). The CDR3 loop spans 15 amino acids. Trimming took 5 bases from V and 0 from J; bases not matched to a gene: 8. The chain couples TRBV20-1 to TRBJ2-7, with 9 bases aligning to TRBD1. The material sequenced was peripheral blood. This TCR derives from a man aged 50-59 years with Graves' ophthalmopathy. The CDR3 is CSAGGQGPDSYEQYF. DNA for the CDR3: TGCAGTGCTGGCGGACAGGGGCCGGACTCCTACGAGCAGTACTTC.